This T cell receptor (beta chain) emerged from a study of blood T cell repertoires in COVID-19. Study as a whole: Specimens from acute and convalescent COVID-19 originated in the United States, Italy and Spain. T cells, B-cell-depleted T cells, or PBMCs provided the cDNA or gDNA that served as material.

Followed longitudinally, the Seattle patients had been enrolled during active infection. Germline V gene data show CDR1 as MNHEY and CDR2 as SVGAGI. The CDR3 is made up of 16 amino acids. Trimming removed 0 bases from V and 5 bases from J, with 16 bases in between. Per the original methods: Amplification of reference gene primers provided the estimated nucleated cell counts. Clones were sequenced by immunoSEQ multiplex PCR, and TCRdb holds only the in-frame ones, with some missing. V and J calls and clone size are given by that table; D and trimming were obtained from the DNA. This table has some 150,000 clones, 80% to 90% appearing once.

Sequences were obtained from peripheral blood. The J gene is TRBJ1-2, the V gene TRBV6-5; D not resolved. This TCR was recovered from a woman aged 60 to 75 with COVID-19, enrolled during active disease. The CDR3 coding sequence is TGTGCCAGCAGTTACTCGCGTCCCAAGCGCACTTATGGCTACACCTTC. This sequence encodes CASSYSRPKRTYGYTF.